The next 21 T cell receptor beta chains were all read from a single sample in a study of blood T cell repertoires in COVID-19. Sequencing used immunoSEQ multiplex PCR; TCRdb keeps in-frame clones, though not all of them. The table shows roughly 120,000 clones, with 85% occurring only once. Sequenced material: peripheral blood. These receptors originate from a man aged 80 or over with acute or convalescent COVID-19.

The chain joins TRBV5-6 to TRBJ2-5; D remains ambiguous. This CDR3 contains 13 residues. The germline gives CDR1 SGHDT, CDR2 YYEEEE. The V and J ends lost 8 bases and 9 bases respectively, with 20 bases between them. The CDR3 loop is CASFLSLVGPQYF. Written as DNA, the CDR3 is TGTGCCAGTTTTTTGAGTTTGGTTGGGCCCCAGTACTTC.

This sequence joins TRBV2 and TRBJ1-1; D may be TRBD1 (6 bases). Trimming removed 5 bases from V and 0 bases from J, with 10 bases in between. Germline V gene sequence: CDR1 SNHLY, CDR2 FYNNEI. The CDR3 totals 14 residues. The CDR3 nucleotides read TGTGCCAGCAGTACTCAGGGGATGAACACTGAAGCTTTCTTT. It is translated as CASSTQGMNTEAFF.

The chain is built from TRBV7-6 and TRBJ2-7; 7 bases line up with TRBD1. The CDR3 is 15 amino acids. Germline V CDR1 and CDR2: SGHVS, FNYEAQ. J gave up 0 bases and V 3 bases, and 5 bases lay outside the gene matches. CDR3 loop: CASSFPPGGSYEQYF. DNA for the CDR3: TGTGCCAGCAGCTTTCCCCCAGGGGGCTCCTACGAGCAGTACTTC.

The chain combines TRBV5-1 with TRBJ2-7; D may be TRBD1 (6 bases). Looked up from germline, CDR1 is SGHRS and CDR2 is YFSETQ. The CDR3 is made up of 16 amino acids. Trimming cost V 0 bases and J 0 bases, with 13 bases left between them. CDR3 amino acids: CASSLAQGAYSYEQYF. Written as DNA, the CDR3 is TGCGCCAGCAGCTTGGCACAGGGAGCCTACTCCTACGAGCAGTACTTC.

This chain uses TRBV7-6 with TRBJ2-5, with 11 bases identical to TRBD2. Losses at the gene ends were 2 bases for V and 4 bases for J; bases not matched to a gene: 6. CDR1 and CDR2 (germline): SGHVS, FNYEAQ. The CDR3 runs 16 residues. In nucleotides, the CDR3 is TGTGCCAGCAGCTTAAGTAGCGGGGGGGCCGGAGAGACCCAGTACTTC. Translation gives CASSLSSGGAGETQYF. The full variable domain, its missing parts supplied by reference TRBV7-6 and TRBJ2-5, is GAGVSQSPRYKVTKRGQDVALRCDPISGHVSLYWYRQALGQGPEFLTYFNYEAQQDKSGLPNDRFSAERPEGSISTLTIQRTEQRDSAMYRCASSLSSGGAGETQYFGPGTRLLVL.

This chain uses TRBV5-4 with TRBJ1-2; no reliable D call. Trimming took off 4 bases at V and 4 bases at J, with 17 bases between the two ends. CDR3 size: 15 residues. Looked up from germline, CDR1 is SGHNT and CDR2 is YYREEE (reference sequence). CDR3 loop: CASSVDLGSGYGYTF. DNA of the CDR3: TGTGCCAGCAGCGTAGACCTGGGCAGCGGCTATGGCTACACCTTC. Looking up the rest from reference TRBV5-4 and TRBJ1-2 gives the full variable domain: ETGVTQSPTHLIKTRGQQVTLRCSSQSGHNTVSWYQQALGQGPQFIFQYYREEENGRGNFPPRFSGLQFPNYSSELNVNALELDDSALYLCASSVDLGSGYGYTFGSGTRLTVV.

Only a few counts were recorded for this clone. The chain links TRBV15 to TRBJ2-5; TRBD1 agrees at 10 bases. J lost 5 bases, V lost 5 bases, and 8 bases had no gene match. There are 15 residues in the CDR3. The germline V gene encodes CDR1 LNHNV and CDR2 YYDKDF (reference sequence). For the CDR3, the DNA is TGTGCCACCAGCCCCCGGGGACAGGGGTCCGAGACCCAGTACTTC. Amino acid sequence: CATSPRGQGSETQYF.

The chain combines TRBV7-2 with TRBJ2-7, with 13 bases fitting TRBD2. CDR1 is SGHTA and CDR2 is FQGNSA in the germline V gene. The CDR3 totals 16 residues. J was trimmed by 7 bases and V by 4 bases; bases with no gene match: 10. The CDR3 reads CASSSELAGGTTEQYF. Here the CDR3 DNA reads TGTGCCAGCAGCTCCGAACTAGCGGGAGGGACGACTGAGCAGTACTTC.

This chain links TRBV6-7 with TRBJ1-5, with unresolved D. TRBV6-7 is reported as an ORF; its role is uncertain. V shed 2 bases and J shed 6 bases, with 11 bases lying between them. This CDR3 spans 14 amino acids. Here the CDR3 DNA reads TGTGCCAGCAGTTACGCCCAAGGGAGTCAGCCCCAGCATTTT. This translates into CASSYAQGSQPQHF.

V is TRBV15 and J is TRBJ1-4; D is undetermined. CDR3 length: 15 amino acids. The germline V gene has CDR1 LNHNV and CDR2 YYDKDF (reference sequence). The V end lost 0 bases, the J end lost 0 bases, and 5 bases lay between the germline ends. For the CDR3, the DNA is TGTGCCACCAGCAGAGATCCAGCAACTAATGAAAAACTGTTTTTT. Amino acid sequence: CATSRDPATNEKLFF.

The genes are TRBV5-8 and TRBJ1-2; maybe TRBD1 (6 bases). Germline values: CDR1 SGHTS, CDR2 YDEGEE. CDR3 size: 13 residues. The ends were cut back, 4 bases at V and 8 bases at J, with 15 bases in the middle. The CDR3 bases are TGTGCCAGCAGCCAACCATCAGGGGACGGCTACACCTTC. It codes for CASSQPSGDGYTF.

This clone has only one observation. V and J are TRBV7-9 and TRBJ1-2; TRBD1 agrees at 9 bases. Germline CDR1 SEHNR, CDR2 FQNEAQ (reference sequence). The ends lost 5 bases at V and 6 bases at J; junction bases unmatched: 10. CDR3 length: 15 residues. CDR3 amino acids: CASSGMDRGVNGYTF. CDR3 coding DNA: TGTGCCAGCAGCGGAATGGACAGGGGAGTAAATGGCTACACCTTC.

The CDR3, as DNA: TGTGCCAGCGCCAGGGCCGAGAACACTGAAGCTTTCTTT. The encoded protein is CASARAENTEAFF. The chain carries TRBV6-6 and TRBJ1-1; a possible D gene is TRBD1 (5 bases). Germline-derived CDR1 and CDR2 are MNHNY and SVGAGI (reference sequence). The CDR3 consists of 13 residues. V shed 8 bases and J shed 1 base, with 11 bases lying between them.

The chain recombines TRBV3-1 (or the pseudogene TRBV3-2) with TRBJ2-3; tentative D call: TRBD2 (6 bases). CDR1 and CDR2 from the germline V gene are LGHDT and YNNKEL (reference sequence). Trimming left V 1 base short and J 4 bases short, with 9 bases between. The CDR3 sequence is 14 residues long. The CDR3 DNA is TGTGCCAGCAGCCAAGGGAGGGTCGCAGATACGCAGTATTTT. It encodes CASSQGRVADTQYF.

The V call is TRBV7-2, the J call TRBJ2-1, with 9 nucleotides matching TRBD1. Germline lookup yields CDR1 SGHTA and CDR2 FQGNSA. Unmatched junction bases numbered 5, after V lost 5 bases and J lost 3 bases. The CDR3 is made up of 15 amino acids. The CDR3 nucleotides read TGTGCCAGCAGCCTCGGACAGGGGCACTACAATGAGCAGTTCTTC. It is translated as CASSLGQGHYNEQFF.

This chain links TRBV28 with TRBJ2-7, with TRBD2 identical over 7 bases. Per the germline V gene, CDR1 is MDHEN and CDR2 is SYDVKM. The CDR3 has 14 amino acids. The V gene end was trimmed by 7 bases and the J gene end by 5 bases; junction bases not matched to a gene: 11. CDR3 in amino acids: CASKPGGGFDEQYF. For the CDR3, the DNA is TGTGCCAGCAAACCTGGGGGAGGGTTCGACGAGCAGTACTTC.

This rearrangement joins TRBV6-5 to TRBJ1-2; D might be TRBD1 (5 bases). There are 14 residues in the CDR3. Trimming removed 0 bases from V and 0 bases from J, with 5 bases in between. Germline assignment: CDR1 MNHEY and CDR2 SVGAGI. CDR3 DNA sequence: TGTGCCAGCAGTTACTCAGGGGCTAACTATGGCTACACCTTC. Its translation is CASSYSGANYGYTF.

This clone appeared a few times. The chain recombines TRBV7-9 with TRBJ2-3; 10 nucleotides align to TRBD2. Looked up from germline, CDR1 is SEHNR and CDR2 is FQNEAQ (reference sequence). CDR3 size: 16 residues. Trimming took 3 bases from V and 3 from J; bases not matched to a gene: 6. The CDR3 here is CASSFYSGGSTDTQYF. In DNA form, the CDR3 reads TGTGCCAGCAGCTTCTATAGCGGGGGGTCGACAGATACGCAGTATTTT. The whole variable domain, filled in from reference TRBV7-9 and TRBJ2-3, reads DTGVSQNPRHKITKRGQNVTFRCDPISEHNRLYWYRQTLGQGPEFLTYFQNEAQLEKSRLLSDRFSAERPKGSFSTLEIQRTEQGDSAMYLCASSFYSGGSTDTQYFGPGTRLTVL.

The chain combines TRBV7-3 with TRBJ1-1, with a weak D call TRBD1 (5 bases). V shed 3 bases and J shed 4 bases, with 15 bases lying between them. Germline CDR1 is SGHTA and CDR2 is FQGTGA. The CDR3 contains 15 residues. This CDR3 reads CASSLTVYGTTEAFF. The CDR3 nucleotides read TGTGCCAGCAGCTTGACAGTATATGGTACCACTGAAGCTTTCTTT.

This chain connects TRBV7-9 to TRBJ1-5, with 8 bases lining up with TRBD1. The CDR3 consists of 16 residues. CDR1 and CDR2 (germline): SEHNR, FQNEAQ (reference sequence). The V gene end was trimmed by 1 base and the J gene end by 4 bases; junction bases not matched to a gene: 6. The CDR3 loop is CASSLEGTGPNQPQHF. CDR3 in DNA: TGTGCCAGCAGCTTAGAAGGGACAGGACCAAATCAGCCCCAGCATTTT.

The chain employs TRBV5-5 and TRBJ1-1; D is ambiguous. V lost 4 bases, J lost 0 bases, and 7 bases lay in between. This CDR3 comprises 13 residues. Germline CDR1 is SGHKS and CDR2 is YYEKEE (reference sequence). For the CDR3, the DNA is TGTGCCAGCAGCGCGACACTGAACACTGAAGCTTTCTTT. Protein product: CASSATLNTEAFF.